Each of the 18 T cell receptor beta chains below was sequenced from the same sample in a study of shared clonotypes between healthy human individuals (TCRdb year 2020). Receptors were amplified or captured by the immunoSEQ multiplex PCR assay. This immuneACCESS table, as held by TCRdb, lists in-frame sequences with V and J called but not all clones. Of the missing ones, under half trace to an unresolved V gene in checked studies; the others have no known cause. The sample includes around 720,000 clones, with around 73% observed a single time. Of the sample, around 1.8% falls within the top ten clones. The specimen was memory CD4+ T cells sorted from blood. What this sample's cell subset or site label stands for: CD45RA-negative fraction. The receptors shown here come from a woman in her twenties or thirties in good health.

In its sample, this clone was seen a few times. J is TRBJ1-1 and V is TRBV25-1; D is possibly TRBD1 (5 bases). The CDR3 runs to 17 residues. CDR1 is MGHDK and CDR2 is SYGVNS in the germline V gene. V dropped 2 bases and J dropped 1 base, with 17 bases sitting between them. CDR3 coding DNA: TGTGCCAGCAGTGAAGAAAGCTCGAGTAGGGGGAACACTGAAGCTTTCTTT. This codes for CASSEESSSRGNTEAFF. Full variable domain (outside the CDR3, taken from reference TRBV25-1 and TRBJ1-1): EADIYQTPRYLVIGTGKKITLECSQTMGHDKMYWYQQDPGMELHLIHYSYGVNSTEKGDLSSESTVSRIRTEHFPLTLESARPSHTSQYLCASSEESSSRGNTEAFFGQGTRLTVV.

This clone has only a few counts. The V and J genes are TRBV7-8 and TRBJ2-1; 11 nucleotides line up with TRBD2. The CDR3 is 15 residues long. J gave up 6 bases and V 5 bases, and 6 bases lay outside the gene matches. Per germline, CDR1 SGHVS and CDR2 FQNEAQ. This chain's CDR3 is CASSMDSGRANEQFF. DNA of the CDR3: TGTGCCAGCAGCATGGATAGCGGGAGGGCCAATGAGCAGTTCTTC.

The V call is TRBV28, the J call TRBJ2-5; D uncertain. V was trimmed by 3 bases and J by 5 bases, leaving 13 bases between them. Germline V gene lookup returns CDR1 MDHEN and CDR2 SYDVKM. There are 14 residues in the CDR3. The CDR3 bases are TGTGCCAGCAGTTTCACAATAGTTCGGGAGACCCAGTACTTC. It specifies CASSFTIVRETQYF.

CDR3 region: CASRSGQGGNEQYF. The DNA for the CDR3 is TGTGCCAGCAGAAGCGGACAGGGCGGGAACGAGCAGTACTTC. The chain carries TRBV28 and TRBJ2-7; 8 nucleotides line up with TRBD1. The V and J ends lost 6 bases and 5 bases, in that order; junction bases with no gene match: 9. The CDR3 totals 14 residues. Germline values: CDR1 MDHEN, CDR2 SYDVKM.

CDR3 nucleotides: TGTGCCAGCAGCTTTCTCAGTGGGGCGAGGAGTCAAGAGACCCAGTACTTC. Translating it yields CASSFLSGARSQETQYF. The chain is built from TRBV11-2 and TRBJ2-5; TRBD1 might be the D (5 bases). The CDR3 consists of 17 residues. The germline CDR1 and CDR2 sequences are SGHAT and FQNNGV. V lost 3 bases and J lost 2, with 19 bases in between.

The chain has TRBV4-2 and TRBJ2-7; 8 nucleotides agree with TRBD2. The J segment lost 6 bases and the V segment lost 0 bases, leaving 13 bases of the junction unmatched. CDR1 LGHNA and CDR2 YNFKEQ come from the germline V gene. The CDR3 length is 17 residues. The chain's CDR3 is CASSQEGPGGPLAEQYF. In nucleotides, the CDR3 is TGTGCCAGCAGCCAAGAGGGTCCGGGAGGGCCGCTAGCCGAGCAGTACTTC.

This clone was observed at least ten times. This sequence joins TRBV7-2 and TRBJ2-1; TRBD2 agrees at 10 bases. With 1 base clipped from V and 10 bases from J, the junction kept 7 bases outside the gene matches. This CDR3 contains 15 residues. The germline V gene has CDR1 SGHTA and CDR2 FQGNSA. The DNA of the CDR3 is TGTGCCAGCAGCTTAGAGCGGGAGGGCGTAAACGAGCAGTTCTTC. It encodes CASSLEREGVNEQFF.

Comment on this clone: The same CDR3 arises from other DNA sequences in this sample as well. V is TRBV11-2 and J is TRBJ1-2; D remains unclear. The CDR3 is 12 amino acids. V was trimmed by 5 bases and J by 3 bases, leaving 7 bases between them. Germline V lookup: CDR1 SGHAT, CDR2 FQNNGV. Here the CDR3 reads CASSLTDYGYTF. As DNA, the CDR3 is TGTGCCAGCAGCCTCACGGACTATGGCTACACCTTC. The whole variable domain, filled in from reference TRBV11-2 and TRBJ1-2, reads EAGVAQSPRYKIIEKRQSVAFWCNPISGHATLYWYQQILGQGPKLLIQFQNNGVVDDSQLPKDRFSAERLKGVDSTLKIQPAKLEDSAVYLCASSLTDYGYTFGSGTRLTVV.

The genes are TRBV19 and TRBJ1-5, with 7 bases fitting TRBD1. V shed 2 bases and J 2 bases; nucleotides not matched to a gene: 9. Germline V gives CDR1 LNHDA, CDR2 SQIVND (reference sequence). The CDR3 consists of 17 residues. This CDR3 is CASSIKGGTVGNQPQHF. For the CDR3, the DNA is TGTGCCAGTAGTATAAAAGGGGGCACGGTTGGCAATCAGCCCCAGCATTTT. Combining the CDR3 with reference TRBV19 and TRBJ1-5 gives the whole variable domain DGGITQSPKYLFRKEGQNVTLSCEQNLNHDAMYWYRQDPGQGLRLIYYSQIVNDFQKGDIAEGYSVSREKKESFPLTVTSAQKNPTAFYLCASSIKGGTVGNQPQHFGDGTRLSIL.

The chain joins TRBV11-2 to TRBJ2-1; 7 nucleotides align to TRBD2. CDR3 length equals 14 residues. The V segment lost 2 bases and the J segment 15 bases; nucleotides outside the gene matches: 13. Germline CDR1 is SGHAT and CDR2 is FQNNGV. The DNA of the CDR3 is TGTGCCAGCAGCTTATCCCTCCAGCGGCGGGAGACGTTCTTC. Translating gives CASSLSLQRRETFF.

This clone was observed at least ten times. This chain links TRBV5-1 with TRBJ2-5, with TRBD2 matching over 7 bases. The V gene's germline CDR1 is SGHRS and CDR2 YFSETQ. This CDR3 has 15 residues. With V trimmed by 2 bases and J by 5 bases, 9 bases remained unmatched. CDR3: CASSFGGGPGETQYF. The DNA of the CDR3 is TGCGCCAGCAGCTTCGGGGGAGGGCCGGGTGAGACCCAGTACTTC.

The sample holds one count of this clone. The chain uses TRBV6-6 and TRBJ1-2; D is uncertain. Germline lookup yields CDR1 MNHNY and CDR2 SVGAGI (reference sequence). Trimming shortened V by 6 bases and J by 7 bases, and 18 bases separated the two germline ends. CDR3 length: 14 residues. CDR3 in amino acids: CASSTRPPLAGYTF. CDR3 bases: TGTGCCAGCAGCACCCGACCCCCACTGGCTGGCTACACCTTC.

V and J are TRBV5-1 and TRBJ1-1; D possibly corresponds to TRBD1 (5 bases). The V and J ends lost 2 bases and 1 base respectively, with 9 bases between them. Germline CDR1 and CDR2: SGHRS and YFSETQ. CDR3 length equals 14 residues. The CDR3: CASSLAGTNTEAFF. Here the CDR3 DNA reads TGCGCCAGCAGCTTAGCAGGGACGAACACTGAAGCTTTCTTT.

CDR3 amino acids: CASRKEEGTGELFF. In nucleotides, the CDR3 is TGTGCCAGCAGGAAGGAGGAGGGCACCGGGGAGCTGTTTTTT. The chain joins TRBV2 to TRBJ2-2, with D perhaps TRBD2 (6 bases). This CDR3 is built from 14 residues. Looked up from germline, CDR1 is SNHLY and CDR2 is FYNNEI. V was cut by 6 bases and J by 4 bases, with 12 bases left in between.

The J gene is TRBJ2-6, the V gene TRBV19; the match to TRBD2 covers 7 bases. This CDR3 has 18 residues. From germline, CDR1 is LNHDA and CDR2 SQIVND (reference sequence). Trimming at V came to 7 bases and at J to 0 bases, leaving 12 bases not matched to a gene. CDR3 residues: CASNNASGLRSGANVLTF. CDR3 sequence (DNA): TGTGCCAGTAATAACGCTAGCGGCCTCCGCTCTGGGGCCAACGTCCTGACTTTC.

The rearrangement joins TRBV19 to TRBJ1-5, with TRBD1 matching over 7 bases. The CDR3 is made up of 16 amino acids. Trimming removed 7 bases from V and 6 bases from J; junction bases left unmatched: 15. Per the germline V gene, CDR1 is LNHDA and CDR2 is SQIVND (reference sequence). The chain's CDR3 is CASIRQGERWAQPQHF. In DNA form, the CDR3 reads TGTGCCAGTATAAGGCAGGGGGAACGGTGGGCTCAGCCCCAGCATTTT.

This CDR3 reads CASSSGRYNEQFF. The CDR3 DNA follows: TGTGCCAGCAGCTCGGGACGTTACAATGAGCAGTTCTTC. V gene TRBV5-6 combines with J gene TRBJ2-1, with D possibly being TRBD1 or TRBD2 (5 bases each). The germline V and J ends were trimmed by 3 bases and 4 bases, with 8 bases remaining between them. The CDR3 runs to 13 residues. Germline loops: CDR1 SGHDT, CDR2 YYEEEE.

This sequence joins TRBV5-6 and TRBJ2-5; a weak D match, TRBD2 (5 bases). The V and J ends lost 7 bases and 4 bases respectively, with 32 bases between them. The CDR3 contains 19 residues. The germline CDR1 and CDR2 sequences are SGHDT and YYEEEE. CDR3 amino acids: CASLRKGQTAEVGRETQYF. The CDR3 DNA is TGTGCCAGCCTCCGGAAGGGCCAGACTGCCGAGGTGGGGAGAGAGACCCAGTACTTC.